This T cell receptor beta chain is from a study of somatic mutations in cytotoxic T cells in rheumatoid arthritis. This CDR3 has 13 amino acids. CDR1 and CDR2 (germline): LNHDA, SQIVND (reference sequence). V was pared by 5 bases and J by 4 bases, with 11 bases between. Produced via immunoSEQ multiplex PCR; TCRdb's table is partial and in-frame only. The sample comprises more than 2,500 clones, around 63% of which are singletons, and roughly 13% rests with the top ten. This clone has just a few counts. The antigen is unknown. General study findings and limits: There were 8 of 65 patients in whom the largest CD8+ clone exceeded 20% of CD8+ cells.

The TCR sequence derives from a young woman with rheumatoid arthritis. The chain uses TRBV19 and TRBJ1-2; tentative D call: TRBD1 (6 bases). Sequenced input: CD8+ T cells sorted from synovial fluid. DNA for the CDR3: TGTGCCAGTAGTCCGGGACACTTCTATGGCTACACCTTC. Translating gives CASSPGHFYGYTF. The full variable domain, with the rest looked up from reference TRBV19 and TRBJ1-2, is DGGITQSPKYLFRKEGQNVTLSCEQNLNHDAMYWYRQDPGQGLRLIYYSQIVNDFQKGDIAEGYSVSREKKESFPLTVTSAQKNPTAFYLCASSPGHFYGYTFGSGTRLTVV.